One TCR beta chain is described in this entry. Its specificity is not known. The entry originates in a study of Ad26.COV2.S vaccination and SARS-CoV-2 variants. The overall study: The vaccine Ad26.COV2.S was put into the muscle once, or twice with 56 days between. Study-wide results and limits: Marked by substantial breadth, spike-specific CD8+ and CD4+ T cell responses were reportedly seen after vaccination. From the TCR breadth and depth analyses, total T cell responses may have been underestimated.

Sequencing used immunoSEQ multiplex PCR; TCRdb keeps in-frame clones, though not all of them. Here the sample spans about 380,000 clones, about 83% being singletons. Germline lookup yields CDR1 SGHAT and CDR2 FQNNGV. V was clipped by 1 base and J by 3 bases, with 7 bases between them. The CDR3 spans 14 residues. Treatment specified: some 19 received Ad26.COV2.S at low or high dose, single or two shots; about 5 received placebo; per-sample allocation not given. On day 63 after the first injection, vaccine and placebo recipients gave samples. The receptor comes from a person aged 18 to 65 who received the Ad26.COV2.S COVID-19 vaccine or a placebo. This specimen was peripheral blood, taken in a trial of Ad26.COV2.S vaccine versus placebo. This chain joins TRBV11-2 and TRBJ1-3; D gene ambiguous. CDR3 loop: CASSLANLGNTIYF. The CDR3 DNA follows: TGTGCCAGCAGCTTAGCCAATCTTGGAAACACCATATATTTT.